Listed here is a single T cell receptor (beta chain). A few counts support this clone. This receptor's antigen is unknown. No much larger clone exists at a distance of one base, and base qualities are not known. CDR1 and CDR2 were assigned from the germline V gene (reference sequence) as LNHDA and SQIVND. Taken from cysteine to phenylalanine, the CDR3 has 13 residues. CDR3 DNA is the only sequence kept; it has 39 bases, read in frame from the first base. Trimming at the junction amounts to 10 bases on V and 4 bases on J, and the germline ends lie 11 bases apart. The immunoSEQ Assay, a bias-controlled multiplex PCR, was used to amplify TCRbeta CDR3 regions from genomic DNA. For the original study's pipeline: Nucleated cell counts per sample were estimated from amplification of reference gene primers within the assay. To quantify the absolute abundance of each unique TCRbeta CDR3 rearrangement, sequence reads were collapsed and filtered. For each sample, productive Simpson clonality was calculated as the square root of Simpson's diversity index across productive rearrangements. TCRdb took over this immuneACCESS table, retaining in-frame rearrangements with V and J assigned. Such tables are incomplete; in checked studies, under half of the missing clones stem from an unresolved V gene, and the remainder is unexplained. From that table come the V and J calls and clone size; the DNA was used to work out D and trimming. Counted in this sample were more than 50,000 clones; about nine tenths of them appeared once. The top ten constitute under 15% of the sample.

The collaborating institutions used their own protocols to collect whole blood in K2EDTA tubes. For TCRbeta analysis, collaborators shipped samples as frozen whole blood, isolated PBMCs, or DNA extracted from either of those sample types. This entry belongs to a study of blood T cell repertoires in COVID-19 (TCRdb year 2020). With respect to the entire study: Samples covering the acute and convalescent phases of COVID-19 were provided by collaborators in the United States, Italy and Spain. The repertoires were released in a freely available public database meant as a resource for research on the immune response to SARS-CoV-2. Samples came from the ongoing ImmuneRACE study (first 160 participants) plus 1,254 subjects from 6 global collaborators. The material from the prospective study consisted of cDNA or gDNA derived from T cells, B-cell-depleted T cells, or PBMCs. Where available, HLA class I and class II types were taken from metadata supplied by the sample provider and were not determined by assay-based typing. The dataset comprised deeply sampled blood TCRbeta repertoires from subjects exposed to, actively infected with, or recovered from COVID-19. A de-identified subject ID, COVID-19 status, age in years and sex were almost always included in the sample metadata.

General conclusions and limits of the study: How much clinical and demographic metadata was included differed by source and by participant, and the metadata was provided uncurated.

The material sequenced was peripheral blood. This sequence uses TRBV19 and TRBJ1-6; the D gene identity is not certain. This TCR was sampled from a human donor with active COVID-19. The donor label of this sample is uncertain. The sequenced DNA: TGTGCCACCAAGGAGGCTTATAATTCACCCCTCCACTTT. Its product reads: CATKEAYNSPLHF.